Listed below are T cell receptor beta chains from one sample, sequenced in a study of cytomegalovirus exposure and HLA in healthy donors. Assay used: immunoSEQ multiplex PCR; TCRdb lists only in-frame clones, some missing. The sample carries roughly 68,000 clones, 50% to 80% recorded once. Sequencing was performed on PBMCs. The receptor source for this set is a man aged 35 to 55 in good health and CMV-seropositive. Both conserved end residues are part of each CDR3. D genes are given only for firm matches. Clone size, where shown, is once, few, many, or a class for clones that have expanded.

DNA	CDR3	size	D	J	V
TGCGCCACCGCTAAGGGCAGGGGGCTCTCAGATACGCAGTATTTT	CATAKGRGLSDTQYF	-	TRBD1	TRBJ2-3	TRBV5-1
TGTGCCAGCAGCTTAGATCTGGGGCTAGCGGGGGCCCCCACAGATACGCAGTATTTT	CASSLDLGLAGAPTDTQYF	few	TRBD2	TRBJ2-3	TRBV11-2
TGTGCCAGCAGCCGAGGACAGGAACGCGAAAAACTGTTTTTT	CASSRGQEREKLFF	few	TRBD1	TRBJ1-4	TRBV7-9
TGTGCCAGTAGTGACAGGGGGCTGTTTGGCTACACCTTC	CASSDRGLFGYTF	-	TRBD1	TRBJ1-2	TRBV19
TGTGCCAGCTCACCAGGCTCGGGAAACACCATATATTTT	CASSPGSGNTIYF	-	-	TRBJ1-3	TRBV18
TGCAGCGTTGGGCCAGCTAACTATGGCTACACCTTC	CSVGPANYGYTF	-	-	TRBJ1-2	TRBV29-1
TGTGCCAGCAGCTTAGCTATGGGGCGGGGGGAAAAGACCCAGTACTTC	CASSLAMGRGEKTQYF	-	TRBD2	TRBJ2-5	TRBV7-8
TGTGCCAGCAGTCGATTAGTCCAGGGCACTGAAGCTTTCTTT	CASSRLVQGTEAFF	few	-	TRBJ1-1	TRBV2
TGTGCCAGCAGCCTAGGGGCTGAGCAGTTCTTC	CASSLGAEQFF	-	-	TRBJ2-1	TRBV5-6
TGTGCCAGCAGTTACCCGGCAGGGCAAAATCAGCCCCAGCATTTT	CASSYPAGQNQPQHF	-	-	TRBJ1-5	TRBV6-6
TGCGCCAGCAGCCGGACAGGTGCCCGAACCTACACCGGGGAGCTGTTTTTT	CASSRTGARTYTGELFF	few	TRBD1	TRBJ2-2	TRBV5-1
TGTGCCAGCAGTGACGAGGATGAAGGCTATGGCTACACCTTC	CASSDEDEGYGYTF	-	-	TRBJ1-2	TRBV2
TGTGCCAGCAGCTTAGTATTCTGGGACAGTACGAATGAAAAACTGTTTTTT	CASSLVFWDSTNEKLFF	-	TRBD1	TRBJ1-4	TRBV7-9
TGTGCCAGCAGTTGGGGGGACGATGAGCAGTTCTTC	CASSWGDDEQFF	-	-	TRBJ2-1	TRBV28
TGTGCCAGCAGCTTAAATCCAGGGAACACTGAAGCTTTCTTT	CASSLNPGNTEAFF	few	-	TRBJ1-1	TRBV7-3
TGTGCCACCTCGGTGGGGACAGCTGGAAACACCATATATTTT	CATSVGTAGNTIYF	-	TRBD1	TRBJ1-3	TRBV6-5
TGTGCCAGCAGTTTGTGGGACATCTTTCTCTTT	CASSLWDIFLF	-	-	TRBJ1-1	TRBV28
TGCGCCAGCAGCCAAACACAGGGTTCCAACTATGGCTACACCTTC	CASSQTQGSNYGYTF	-	-	TRBJ1-2	TRBV4-1
TGTGCCAGTTGGCCCGGGACAGAGAATTCACCCCTCCACTTT	CASWPGTENSPLHF	once	TRBD1	TRBJ1-6	TRBV19
TGCAGCGTAGCGGGGGGACGTACTGAAGCTTTCTTT	CSVAGGRTEAFF	-	-	TRBJ1-1	TRBV29-1
TGTGCCTGCCCCCAAGACAGGGGGGATCCCTACGAGCAGTACTTC	CACPQDRGDPYEQYF	few	TRBD1	TRBJ2-7	TRBV30
TGTGCCAGCTCCGGGACATCAGGGACCGGGCCCCAGCATTTT	CASSGTSGTGPQHF	-	-	TRBJ1-5	TRBV2
TGTGCCAGCAGTGAAACTAACCCCACCCAAGAGACCCAGTACTTC	CASSETNPTQETQYF	-	-	TRBJ2-5	TRBV2
TGTGCCAGCAGTGACCTAGCGGGGGACAATGAGCAGTTCTTC	CASSDLAGDNEQFF	few	TRBD2	TRBJ2-1	TRBV6-1